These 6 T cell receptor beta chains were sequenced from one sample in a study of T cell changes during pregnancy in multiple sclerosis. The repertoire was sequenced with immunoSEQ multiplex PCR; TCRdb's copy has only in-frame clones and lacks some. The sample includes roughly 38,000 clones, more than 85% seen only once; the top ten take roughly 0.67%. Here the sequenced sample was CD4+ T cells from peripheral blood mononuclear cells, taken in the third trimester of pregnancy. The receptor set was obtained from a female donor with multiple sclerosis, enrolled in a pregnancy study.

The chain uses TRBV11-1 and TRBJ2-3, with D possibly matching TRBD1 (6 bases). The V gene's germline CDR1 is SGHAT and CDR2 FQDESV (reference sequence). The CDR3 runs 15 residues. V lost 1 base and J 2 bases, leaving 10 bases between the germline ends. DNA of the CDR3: TGTGCCAGCAGCTTAGGGGACAAAAACACAGATACGCAGTATTTT. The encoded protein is CASSLGDKNTDTQYF.

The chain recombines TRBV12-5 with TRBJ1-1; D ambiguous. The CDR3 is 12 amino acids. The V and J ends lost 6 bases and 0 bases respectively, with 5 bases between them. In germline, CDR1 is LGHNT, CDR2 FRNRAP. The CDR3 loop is CASGGVNTEAFF. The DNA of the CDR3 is TGTGCTAGTGGGGGAGTGAACACTGAAGCTTTCTTT.

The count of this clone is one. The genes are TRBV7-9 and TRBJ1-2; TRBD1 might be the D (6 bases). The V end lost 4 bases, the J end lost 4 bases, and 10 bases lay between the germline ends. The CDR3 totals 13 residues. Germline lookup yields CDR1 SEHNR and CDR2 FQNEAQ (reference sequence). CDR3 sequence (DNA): TGTGCCAGCAGCTCCGGGACAACCTATGGCTACACCTTC. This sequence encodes CASSSGTTYGYTF.

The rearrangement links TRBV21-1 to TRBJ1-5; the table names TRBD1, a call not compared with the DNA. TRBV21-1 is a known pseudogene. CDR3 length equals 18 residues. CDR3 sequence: CASSPRAGLVIRNQPQHF. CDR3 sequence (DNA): TGTGCCAGCAGCCCTCGCGCAGGGTTGGTCATACGAAATCAGCCCCAGCATTTT.

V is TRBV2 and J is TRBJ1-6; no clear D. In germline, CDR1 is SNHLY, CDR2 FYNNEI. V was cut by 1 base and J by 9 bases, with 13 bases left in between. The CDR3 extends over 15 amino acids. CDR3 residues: CASSEGRVSGSPLHF. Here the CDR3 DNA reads TGTGCCAGCAGTGAAGGGCGGGTTTCTGGTTCACCCCTCCACTTT.

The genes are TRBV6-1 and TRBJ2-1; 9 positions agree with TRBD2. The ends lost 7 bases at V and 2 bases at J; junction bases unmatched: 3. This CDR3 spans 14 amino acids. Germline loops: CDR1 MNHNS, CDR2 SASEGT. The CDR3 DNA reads TGTGCCAGCACGGAGCGGGGGGCCTACAATGAGCAGTTCTTC. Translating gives CASTERGAYNEQFF.